This TCR beta chain is drawn from a study of glioma-infiltrating T cells after dendritic cell vaccination. Study context: Dendritic cells derived from monocytes and pulsed with autologous tumor lysate formed the vaccine.

Study conclusions and caveats: Estimated pretreatment TIL content predicted outcome after dendritic cell vaccination. Higher TCR clonality did not directly relate to longer survival.

Germline CDR1 reads SQVTM; CDR2 reads ANQGSEA. J lost 6 bases, V lost 6 bases, and 15 bases had no gene match. The CDR3 extends over 15 amino acids. A remark on this clone: The antigen is unknown.

Time point reported: after dendritic cell vaccination, including at tumor progression/relapse. Up to about 2 ug genomic DNA was used for TCRB CDR3 amplification. Sequencing used immunoSEQ multiplex PCR; TCRdb keeps in-frame clones, though not all of them. The table has fewer than 75,000 clones, approximately 81% seen once. Sample: blood, taken after dendritic cell vaccination. This sequence was found in a human donor with glioblastoma. This chain links TRBV29-1 with TRBJ2-7; 9 positions match TRBD1. CDR3 DNA sequence: TGCAGCGTGAACGGCTATCTGGACAGGGGACCCGAGCAGTACTTC. Its translation is CSVNGYLDRGPEQYF.